What follows are 26 T cell receptor beta chains derived from one specimen sequenced in a study of blood T cell repertoires in COVID-19. TCRdb keeps only in-frame clones here, not all; method: immunoSEQ multiplex PCR. The profile covers around 100,000 clones, with 80% appearing a single time and under 35% taken by the ten largest. The sequenced material came from peripheral blood. The receptors stem from a man in his 70s with active or convalescent COVID-19.

This clone was seen only a few times. The V and J genes are TRBV29-1 and TRBJ1-2; D is ambiguous. The V end was cut by 2 bases, the J end by 6 bases, with 10 bases between. The CDR3 totals 12 residues. Germline loops: CDR1 SQVTM, CDR2 ANQGSEA. The CDR3 DNA is TGCAGCGTTGAAAGCGGGGTGGATGGCTACACCTTC. Encoded protein: CSVESGVDGYTF.

This clone was seen only once. The J gene is TRBJ1-2, the V gene TRBV7-2; a possible D gene is TRBD1 (6 bases). This CDR3 has 16 residues. From germline, CDR1 is SGHTA and CDR2 FQGNSA. Between the trimmed V and J ends, which lost 4 bases and 5 bases, there was a span of 20 bases. This chain's CDR3 is CASSWNRATPGYGYTF. In nucleotides, the CDR3 is TGTGCCAGCAGCTGGAACAGGGCAACCCCTGGGTATGGCTACACCTTC.

V and J are TRBV7-2 and TRBJ2-3, with D hard to call. Trimming stripped 5 bases from V and 4 bases from J, with 10 bases between. Germline CDR1 SGHTA, CDR2 FQGNSA. CDR3 length: 13 residues. CDR3 amino acids: CASSLGPADTQYF. The CDR3 DNA sequence: TGTGCCAGCAGCCTAGGGCCCGCAGATACGCAGTATTTT. Together with reference TRBV7-2 and TRBJ2-3, the CDR3 gives the full variable domain: GAGVSQSPSNKVTEKGKDVELRCDPISGHTALYWYRQSLGQGLEFLIYFQGNSAPDKSGLPSDRFSAERTGGSVSTLTIQRTQQEDSAVYLCASSLGPADTQYFGPGTRLTVL.

This chain uses TRBV24-1 with TRBJ2-7; no firm D call. This CDR3 spans 11 amino acids. With 4 bases removed from V and 2 bases from J, the gap between germline ends came to 2 bases. Per germline, CDR1 KGHDR and CDR2 SFDVKD. CDR3 sequence reads: CATSDTYEQYF. The DNA of the CDR3 is TGTGCCACCAGTGACACCTACGAGCAGTACTTC.

This clone occurred many times. The V and J genes are TRBV11-2 and TRBJ2-5; D is possibly TRBD2 (5 bases). V was pared by 0 bases and J by 5 bases, with 7 bases between. Germline V gene lookup returns CDR1 SGHAT and CDR2 FQNNGV. This CDR3 contains 13 residues. Here the CDR3 DNA reads TGTGCCAGCAGCTTAGACCCGGGGGAGACCCAGTACTTC. The encoded protein is CASSLDPGETQYF.

The chain couples TRBV5-1 to TRBJ2-4; TRBD1 matches 7 bases. There are 18 residues in the CDR3. The J segment lost 4 bases and the V segment lost 3 bases, leaving 16 bases of the junction unmatched. Germline CDR1 SGHRS, CDR2 YFSETQ. The CDR3 nucleotides read TGCGCCAGCAGCTGGGATACCGGGACAGCAACATCTAAAAACATTCAGTACTTC. Protein: CASSWDTGTATSKNIQYF. The full variable domain, completed using reference TRBV5-1 and TRBJ2-4, is KAGVTQTPRYLIKTRGQQVTLSCSPISGHRSVSWYQQTPGQGLQFLFEYFSETQRNKGNFPGRFSGRQFSNSRSEMNVSTLELGDSALYLCASSWDTGTATSKNIQYFGAGTRLSVL.

The chain employs TRBV15 and TRBJ2-5, with 8 bases matching TRBD2. V lost 3 bases and J lost 2; bases outside the gene matches: 8. Germline V gene data show CDR1 as LNHNV and CDR2 as YYDKDF (reference sequence). The CDR3 consists of 16 residues. CDR3 nucleotide sequence: TGTGCCACCAGCAGCGGTGATAGCGGGGATCAAGAGACCCAGTACTTC. Amino acid sequence: CATSSGDSGDQETQYF.

This rearrangement joins TRBV28 to TRBJ2-7; D is possibly TRBD1 (5 bases). Trimming shortened V by 6 bases and J by 6 bases, and 9 bases separated the two germline ends. CDR3 size: 11 residues. The germline gives CDR1 MDHEN, CDR2 SYDVKM. The DNA of the CDR3 is TGTGCCAGCAGGGCAGGGTCCGAGCAGTACTTC. It translates to CASRAGSEQYF.

A single count supports this clone. The chain has TRBV9 and TRBJ2-1, with 9 bases lining up with TRBD1. J lost 6 bases, V lost 0 bases, and 7 bases had no gene match. There are 16 residues in the CDR3. The germline V gene encodes CDR1 SGDLS and CDR2 YYNGEE. The CDR3 sequence is CASSVAPGTGFNEQFF. For the CDR3, the DNA is TGTGCCAGCAGCGTAGCTCCCGGGACAGGGTTCAATGAGCAGTTCTTC.

The rearrangement uses TRBV4-2 and TRBJ1-1; 8 bases match TRBD1. Losses at the gene ends were 3 bases for V and 1 base for J; bases not matched to a gene: 4. The CDR3 runs 15 residues. In germline, CDR1 is LGHNA, CDR2 YNFKEQ. CDR3 region: CASSHFGQGNTEAFF. The CDR3 DNA reads as TGTGCCAGCAGCCACTTCGGACAGGGGAACACTGAAGCTTTCTTT.

The V gene is TRBV18, the J gene TRBJ2-2; D call uncertain. The V end was cut by 1 base, the J end by 4 bases, with 7 bases between. The CDR3 runs to 14 residues. Germline V gene lookup returns CDR1 KGHSH and CDR2 LQKENI. This chain's CDR3 is CASSPLATTGELFF. CDR3 sequence (DNA): TGTGCCAGCTCACCACTAGCCACCACCGGGGAGCTGTTTTTT.

The chain couples TRBV9 to TRBJ2-3, with D perhaps TRBD1 (5 bases). Between the trimmed V and J ends, which lost 5 bases and 0 bases, there was a span of 13 bases. Germline V CDR1 and CDR2: SGDLS, YYNGEE. The CDR3 contains 15 residues. This CDR3 is CASRAQGYSTDTQYF. Written as DNA, the CDR3 is TGTGCCAGCAGGGCCCAGGGTTACAGCACAGATACGCAGTATTTT.

This clone appeared once. The chain is built from TRBV6-2 or TRBV6-3 and TRBJ1-6, with a weak D call TRBD1 (5 bases). Germline lookup yields CDR1 MNHEY and CDR2 SVGEGT. The CDR3 sequence is 14 residues long. V was clipped by 4 bases and J by 6 bases, with 10 bases between them. The CDR3 DNA reads as TGTGCCAGCAGTTTCGGACACCCTAATTCACCCCTCCACTTT. Protein: CASSFGHPNSPLHF.

The sample holds a few counts of this clone. V gene TRBV7-3 combines with J gene TRBJ2-2; TRBD2 matches at 7 bases. There are 12 residues in the CDR3. Germline V lookup: CDR1 SGHTA, CDR2 FQGTGA. V shed 5 bases and J 6 bases; nucleotides not matched to a gene: 0. CDR3 sequence reads: CASSAGAGELFF. DNA of the CDR3: TGTGCCAGCAGCGCGGGGGCCGGGGAGCTGTTTTTT. Using reference TRBV7-3 and TRBJ2-2 for the parts outside the CDR3, the full variable domain is GAGVSQTPSNKVTEKGKYVELRCDPISGHTALYWYRQSLGQGPEFLIYFQGTGAADDSGLPNDRFFAVRPEGSVSTLKIQRTERGDSAVYLCASSAGAGELFFGEGSRLTVL.

This clone was observed a single time. The chain links TRBV7-2 to TRBJ2-5; D is ambiguous. This CDR3 is 11 amino acids long. V lost 3 bases and J lost 3, with 2 bases in between. Germline CDR1 and CDR2: SGHTA and FQGNSA. The CDR3 DNA sequence: TGTGCCAGCAGCTTTAAAGAGACCCAGTACTTC. Protein product: CASSFKETQYF.

The chain combines TRBV27 with TRBJ2-3; 10 positions agree with TRBD2. There are 19 residues in the CDR3. J was trimmed by 3 bases and V by 3 bases; bases with no gene match: 15. Germline V gives CDR1 MNHEY, CDR2 SMNVEV (reference sequence). The CDR3 DNA follows: TGTGCCAGCAGTTTCCGACCTTGGACTAGCGGCCCTCGAACAGATACGCAGTATTTT. Translation gives CASSFRPWTSGPRTDTQYF.

J is TRBJ2-1 and V is TRBV19; 11 bases fit TRBD2. Germline assignment: CDR1 LNHDA and CDR2 SQIVND (reference sequence). CDR3 length equals 16 residues. The V segment lost 0 bases and the J segment 8 bases; nucleotides outside the gene matches: 6. CDR3 region: CASSIELAGVRDEQFF. CDR3 nucleotide sequence: TGTGCCAGTAGTATAGAACTAGCGGGGGTTAGAGATGAGCAGTTCTTC.

This chain connects TRBV7-2 to TRBJ1-5; D is unresolved. This CDR3 comprises 15 residues. CDR1 and CDR2 (germline): SGHTA, FQGNSA. Trimming stripped 5 bases from V and 2 bases from J, with 13 bases between. In nucleotides, the CDR3 is TGTGCCAGCAGCCCCGTCAGTGGGCGCAATCAGCCCCAGCATTTT. Residues: CASSPVSGRNQPQHF.

The chain uses TRBV6-6 and TRBJ1-1; 8 bases fit TRBD1. The CDR3 loop spans 16 amino acids. After removal of 4 bases from V and 3 bases from J, the junction contained 10 bases not matched to a gene. Germline-derived CDR1 and CDR2 are MNHNY and SVGAGI (reference sequence). CDR3 sequence (DNA): TGTGCCAGCAGTTTCCCCCGGACAGGGCGGGACACTGAAGCTTTCTTT. Its translation is CASSFPRTGRDTEAFF.

This clone was detected only a few times. This chain joins TRBV5-1 and TRBJ2-7; D might be TRBD2 (6 bases). Between the trimmed V and J ends, which lost 4 bases and 2 bases, there was a span of 16 bases. There are 15 residues in the CDR3. Germline values: CDR1 SGHRS, CDR2 YFSETQ. The CDR3: CASSPGGVEAYEQYF. The CDR3 nucleotides read TGCGCCAGCAGCCCGGGCGGGGTGGAGGCCTACGAGCAGTACTTC.

The chain uses TRBV7-8 and TRBJ2-1; TRBD2 matches at 12 bases. The CDR3 contains 13 residues. V gave up 6 bases and J gave up 13 bases; unmatched junction bases: 7. The germline V gene encodes CDR1 SGHVS and CDR2 FQNEAQ. The CDR3 reads CASSTGLAGYQFF. CDR3 DNA sequence: TGTGCCAGCAGTACTGGACTAGCGGGGTATCAGTTCTTC.

The chain is built from TRBV6-2 or TRBV6-3 and TRBJ2-2; D perhaps matches TRBD1 (5 bases). The germline V gene encodes CDR1 MNHEY and CDR2 SVGEGT. Trimming removed 2 bases at V and 6 bases at J, with 13 bases between. The CDR3 has 15 amino acids. The CDR3 region is CASSYGRVKAGELFF. CDR3 DNA: TGTGCCAGCAGTTACGGCAGGGTTAAGGCCGGGGAGCTGTTTTTT.

The chain has TRBV5-5 and TRBJ2-7; 10 bases match TRBD1. CDR3 length: 14 residues. Trimming removed 5 bases from V and 2 bases from J; junction bases left unmatched: 4. Germline-derived CDR1 and CDR2 are SGHKS and YYEKEE (reference sequence). In DNA, the CDR3 is TGTGCCAGCAGGAGGACAGGGGGACCCTACGAGCAGTACTTC. It is translated as CASRRTGGPYEQYF.

The V and J genes are TRBV11-2 and TRBJ2-1, with TRBD2 matching 9 bases. CDR1 is SGHAT and CDR2 is FQNNGV in the germline V gene. The CDR3 runs 15 residues. Trimming removed 3 bases from V and 0 bases from J; junction bases left unmatched: 0. The CDR3 bases are TGTGCCAGCAGCTTGACTAGCGGCTCCTACAATGAGCAGTTCTTC. Translation: CASSLTSGSYNEQFF. Full variable domain (remainder filled in from reference TRBV11-2 and TRBJ2-1): EAGVAQSPRYKIIEKRQSVAFWCNPISGHATLYWYQQILGQGPKLLIQFQNNGVVDDSQLPKDRFSAERLKGVDSTLKIQPAKLEDSAVYLCASSLTSGSYNEQFFGPGTRLTVL.

This chain joins TRBV5-1 and TRBJ2-2; 9 nucleotides match TRBD1. Germline-derived CDR1 and CDR2 are SGHRS and YFSETQ. The CDR3 sequence is 15 residues long. V trimming: 4 bases; J trimming: 5 bases; junction bases outside the gene matches: 6. The CDR3 nucleotides are TGCGCCAGCAGCGCCGGACAGGGGTCGACCGGGGAGCTGTTTTTT. Translated, it gives CASSAGQGSTGELFF.

V is TRBV6-5 and J is TRBJ2-1, with TRBD1 identical over 8 bases. From germline, CDR1 is MNHEY and CDR2 SVGAGI. The trim removed 6 bases at V and 5 bases at J, leaving 3 bases unmatched. The CDR3 length is 13 residues. CDR3 region: CASSGQGHNEQFF. The CDR3 coding sequence is TGTGCCAGCAGCGGACAGGGTCACAATGAGCAGTTCTTC.